This is a list of T cell receptor beta chains from one sample in a study of blood T cell repertoires in COVID-19. Some clones are missing from TCRdb's copy, which holds only in-frame ones; the method was immunoSEQ multiplex PCR. The sample lists approximately 130,000 clones, approximately 83% seen once, with about 16% in the top ten. Specimen: peripheral blood. Source of these receptors: a woman aged 45-60 years who had recovered from COVID-19. Each CDR3 is given with its conserved first and last residue. The D gene is left open where the match is weak. Clone size appears in some rows only: once, few, many, or a class for an expanded clone.

CDR3	DNA	V	J	D	size
CASSQGPGQDYEQYF	TGCGCCAGCAGCCAAGGGCCAGGACAGGACTACGAGCAGTACTTC	TRBV4-1	TRBJ2-7	TRBD1	NA
CASHGGYGNQPQHF	TGTGCCAGCCACGGAGGGTATGGCAATCAGCCCCAGCATTTT	TRBV19	TRBJ1-5	NA	NA
CASSLSGLTDTQYF	TGTGCCAGCAGCCTCTCCGGGTTAACAGATACGCAGTATTTT	TRBV3-1/TRBV3-2	TRBJ2-3	NA	NA
CASSSTGDTGELFF	TGTGCCAGCAGCTCGACAGGGGACACCGGGGAGCTGTTTTTT	TRBV7-9	TRBJ2-2	TRBD1	NA
CAISSGEESDNEQFF	TGTGCCATCAGTTCAGGGGAAGAGTCCGACAATGAGCAGTTCTTC	TRBV10-3	TRBJ2-1	NA	NA
CASSLTGRNEKLFF	TGTGCCAGCAGCTTGACAGGGAGGAACGAAAAACTGTTTTTT	TRBV7-9	TRBJ1-4	TRBD1	once
CASRVSVNEQFF	TGTGCCAGTCGGGTTTCGGTCAATGAGCAGTTCTTC	TRBV12-3/TRBV12-4	TRBJ2-1	NA	NA
CATTSGKGNTEAFF	TGTGCCACCACCTCGGGAAAGGGTAACACTGAAGCTTTCTTT	TRBV15	TRBJ1-1	NA	NA
CATSSQPGYEQYF	TGTGCCACCAGCTCCCAACCAGGGTACGAGCAGTACTTC	TRBV15	TRBJ2-7	NA	NA
CASSLKGARDSPLHF	TGTGCCAGCAGCTTGAAGGGGGCGAGGGATTCACCCCTCCACTTT	TRBV5-6	TRBJ1-6	TRBD1	NA
CASSRPGLYGYTF	TGTGCCAGCTCACGGCCAGGCCTCTATGGCTACACCTTC	TRBV18	TRBJ1-2	NA	NA
CASSLRGKVPLHF	TGTGCCAGCAGTTTAAGGGGAAAGGTACCCCTCCACTTT	TRBV12-3/TRBV12-4	TRBJ1-6	NA	NA
CASSPSRGTEAFF	TGCGCCAGCAGCCCATCGCGGGGGACTGAAGCTTTCTTT	TRBV4-3	TRBJ1-1	NA	NA
CASSRNRRGNTGELFF	TGTGCCAGCAGCCGTAACAGAAGGGGGAACACCGGGGAGCTGTTTTTT	TRBV5-6	TRBJ2-2	NA	NA
CASSRGSWLGTDTQYF	TGTGCCAGCAGTCGCGGGAGCTGGTTGGGCACAGATACGCAGTATTTT	TRBV28	TRBJ2-3	TRBD2	NA
CASSTAGQGTEAFF	TGTGCCAGCAGCACAGCGGGACAGGGGACTGAAGCTTTCTTT	TRBV7-3	TRBJ1-1	TRBD1	NA
CASSNPGSVYEQYF	TGTGCCAGTAGTAATCCGGGGTCAGTCTACGAGCAGTACTTC	TRBV19	TRBJ2-7	NA	NA
CASSQGDREKETQYF	TGCGCCAGCAGCCAAGGGGACAGGGAAAAAGAGACCCAGTACTTC	TRBV4-1	TRBJ2-5	TRBD1	NA
CASSPSSDETYEQYF	TGTGCCAGCAGCCCATCTAGCGATGAGACCTACGAGCAGTACTTC	TRBV7-3	TRBJ2-7	NA	NA
CASSYSKIGKTGVTYEQYF	TGTGCCAGCAGTTACTCGAAAATAGGGAAAACGGGGGTTACCTACGAGCAGTACTTC	TRBV6-2/TRBV6-3	TRBJ2-7	NA	NA
CASSLNREGELFF	TGTGCCAGCAGCTTGAACAGGGAAGGGGAGCTGTTTTTT	TRBV5-4	TRBJ2-2	NA	NA
CASSLASPSYEQYF	TGTGCCAGCAGCCTCGCGTCTCCTTCCTACGAGCAGTACTTC	TRBV7-9	TRBJ2-7	NA	NA
CASRSGVRETQYF	TGCGCCAGCAGGTCAGGGGTACGAGAGACCCAGTACTTC	TRBV5-1	TRBJ2-5	NA	NA
CASSQNQGTEQYF	TGCGCCAGCAGCCAAAACCAGGGCACCGAGCAGTACTTC	TRBV4-1	TRBJ2-7	NA	NA
CASSPRGSGGTDTQYF	TGCGCCAGCAGCCCCCGGGGGAGCGGGGGGACAGATACGCAGTATTTT	TRBV4-1	TRBJ2-3	TRBD2	NA
CASSLTERSGNTIYF	TGTGCCAGCAGCCTGACAGAACGCTCTGGAAACACCATATATTTT	TRBV11-2	TRBJ1-3	NA	NA
CASSLTSGIYNEQFF	TGTGCCAGCAGCTTAACTAGCGGGATCTACAATGAGCAGTTCTTC	TRBV7-8	TRBJ2-1	TRBD2	NA
CASSQGWTPNIQYF	TGTGCCAGCAGTCAGGGGTGGACCCCAAACATTCAGTACTTC	TRBV4-2	TRBJ2-4	NA	NA
CASSLQGFPSNQPQHF	TGTGCCAGCAGCCTACAGGGGTTTCCCAGCAATCAGCCCCAGCATTTT	TRBV7-8	TRBJ1-5	TRBD1	NA
CAWSEGALGDTQYF	TGTGCCTGGAGCGAAGGGGCGTTAGGGGATACGCAGTATTTT	TRBV30	TRBJ2-3	NA	few
CASSQGDRDTEAFF	TGTGCCAGCAGCCAAGGGGACAGGGACACTGAAGCTTTCTTT	TRBV4-2	TRBJ1-1	TRBD1	NA
CASSQLIRVPNSPLHF	TGTGCCAGCAGCCAATTAATCAGGGTGCCTAATTCACCCCTCCACTTT	TRBV16	TRBJ1-6	NA	NA
CASGGQNTEAFF	TGTGCTAGTGGTGGACAGAACACTGAAGCTTTCTTT	TRBV12-5	TRBJ1-1	NA	NA
CASRWTGSSTDTQYF	TGTGCCAGTAGATGGACAGGGAGTAGCACAGATACGCAGTATTTT	TRBV19	TRBJ2-3	TRBD1	NA
CASSSRETQYF	TGTGCCAGCAGCTCCCGGGAGACCCAGTACTTC	TRBV7-9	TRBJ2-5	NA	NA
CASSLRGLSYNEQFF	TGTGCCAGCAGCTTACGAGGATTATCCTACAATGAGCAGTTCTTC	TRBV7-9	TRBJ2-1	NA	NA
CASRPTSGGELFF	TGTGCCAGCAGACCAACTAGTGGCGGGGAGCTGTTTTTT	TRBV6-5	TRBJ2-2	NA	NA
CASRSDSRNQPQHF	TGTGCCAGCAGGTCGGACAGCCGTAATCAGCCCCAGCATTTT	TRBV2	TRBJ1-5	NA	NA
CASSQGLAGADTQYF	TGCGCCAGCAGCCAGGGACTAGCGGGAGCAGATACGCAGTATTTT	TRBV5-1	TRBJ2-3	TRBD2	NA
CASRWSSNQPQHF	TGTGCCAGCAGATGGAGTAGCAATCAGCCCCAGCATTTT	TRBV27	TRBJ1-5	NA	NA
CATTPNDRGHQPQHF	TGTGCCACCACCCCAAATGACAGGGGGCATCAGCCCCAGCATTTT	TRBV28	TRBJ1-5	TRBD1	NA
CASREDRGYEQYF	TGTGCCAGCCGAGAAGACAGGGGTTACGAGCAGTACTTC	TRBV2	TRBJ2-7	TRBD1	NA
CASSLIRGGGNEQFF	TGTGCCAGCAGTCTGATTCGGGGGGGCGGTAATGAGCAGTTCTTC	TRBV27	TRBJ2-1	TRBD2	NA
CASSRTSGNEQFF	TGTGCCAGCAGCCGGACTAGCGGGAATGAGCAGTTCTTC	TRBV3-1/TRBV3-2	TRBJ2-1	TRBD2	once
CASSLAGTGEDGYTF	TGCGCCAGCAGCTTGGCCGGGACAGGGGAGGATGGCTACACCTTC	TRBV5-1	TRBJ1-2	TRBD1	NA
CASCVSGIYGYTF	TGTGCCAGTTGTGTGTCGGGGATTTATGGCTACACCTTC	TRBV13	TRBJ1-2	NA	NA
CASSQTGGDLTDTQYF	TGTGCCAGCAGCCAAACAGGGGGCGATCTTACAGATACGCAGTATTTT	TRBV3-1/TRBV3-2	TRBJ2-3	TRBD1	NA
CASSRTSGRPKVEFF	TGTGCCAGCAGCCGGACTAGCGGGAGGCCAAAGGTTGAGTTCTTC	TRBV14	TRBJ2-1	TRBD2	few
CATSFGAGAYEQYF	TGTGCCACCAGCTTCGGAGCGGGGGCCTACGAGCAGTACTTC	TRBV15	TRBJ2-7	TRBD2	NA
CASSLFGDRGSFYGYTF	TGTGCCAGCAGCTTATTTGGCGACAGGGGGTCCTTCTATGGCTACACCTTC	TRBV5-4	TRBJ1-2	TRBD1	once
CASSHRFDTTNQPQHF	TGCGCCAGCAGCCATCGATTCGACACAACTAATCAGCCCCAGCATTTT	TRBV4-3	TRBJ1-5	NA	NA
CASSTAGTGQADTQYF	TGTGCCAGCAGTACCGCCGGGACAGGGCAGGCAGATACGCAGTATTTT	TRBV28	TRBJ2-3	TRBD1	NA
CASSGDVGVRAFF	TGTGCCAGCAGTGGGGATGTGGGAGTAAGAGCTTTCTTT	TRBV2	TRBJ1-1	NA	NA
CASSTAPGGEYEQFF	TGTGCCAGCAGCACGGCCCCCGGGGGGGAGTATGAGCAGTTCTTC	TRBV9	TRBJ2-1	TRBD2	NA
CASSQTGNYGYTF	TGCGCCAGCAGCCAGACAGGGAACTATGGCTACACCTTC	TRBV4-1	TRBJ1-2	TRBD1	NA
CASSLGSGKGYNEQFF	TGTGCCAGCAGCTTGGGTAGCGGGAAAGGCTACAATGAGCAGTTCTTC	TRBV5-4	TRBJ2-1	TRBD2	NA
CASSQVHRGHSPLHF	TGTGCCAGCAGCCAAGTTCACAGGGGGCATTCACCCCTCCACTTT	TRBV3-1/TRBV3-2	TRBJ1-6	TRBD1	few
CASSLAPGRGLDTGELFF	TGTGCCAGCAGCTTGGCCCCCGGTAGGGGGCTGGACACCGGGGAGCTGTTTTTT	TRBV5-4	TRBJ2-2	TRBD1	once
CASSYSTGGNYEQYF	TGTGCCAGCAGTTACTCGACGGGGGGGAATTACGAGCAGTACTTC	TRBV6-6	TRBJ2-7	TRBD2	NA
CASSPRTDNTGELFF	TGTGCCAGCAGCCCTCGGACAGACAACACCGGGGAGCTGTTTTTT	TRBV9	TRBJ2-2	NA	NA